This TCR beta chain was found in a study of identical twins. This clonotype was picked up a small number of times. The V gene's germline CDR1 is SGHDT and CDR2 YYEEEE. V was clipped by 5 bases and J by 1 base; unmatched bases: 7. CDR3 length equals 16 residues. TCRdb called the 5' RACE reads again in MiXCR, with one record for every CDR3 protein. The sample lists 450,000 or so distinct CDR3 sequences, 12% to 15% occurring once. This sample also belongs to another study, concerning yellow fever vaccine responses in identical twins.

Sequencing was performed on CD4+ T cells sorted from blood. V is TRBV5-6 and J is TRBJ1-1; 11 positions match TRBD1. This clonotype was sampled from a woman between 18 and 30 years old in good health. The CDR3 DNA is TGTGCCAGCAGTGTGACTGGACAGGGGGCGAACACTGAAGCTTTCTTT. It encodes CASSVTGQGANTEAFF.